This TCR beta chain was retrieved from a study of identical twins. Study-wide findings and caveats: Abundant beta clonotypes from cord blood had fewer insertions, unlike memory repertoires, which showed none. Out-of-frame sharing of TCR alpha in monozygotic twins was underestimated by models.

Each cDNA held unique molecular identifiers, and template switching gave it a universal primer site. TCRdb processed the 5' RACE reads anew with MiXCR; each CDR3 protein has one entry. The sample consists of hundreds of thousands of distinct CDR3 sequences, around a tenth of them appearing once. The CDR3 loop spans 13 amino acids. V gave up 5 bases and J gave up 5 bases, with 11 bases separating them. From germline, CDR1 is SGHRS and CDR2 YFSETQ. With regard to this clonotype: Its antigen remains unknown. A much larger clone sits a single nucleotide away, making a read error possible.

All donors were healthy Caucasians. The sequencing input was memory (CD45RO+) T cells sorted from blood. This sequence originates from a woman under 30 in good health. The chain has TRBV5-1 and TRBJ2-1, with a tentative D call TRBD1 (5 bases). The CDR3 spells CASRIAQDNEQFF. Here the CDR3 DNA reads TGCGCCAGCAGGATAGCACAGGACAATGAGCAGTTCTTC. The full variable domain, rest sourced from reference TRBV5-1 and TRBJ2-1, is KAGVTQTPRYLIKTRGQQVTLSCSPISGHRSVSWYQQTPGQGLQFLFEYFSETQRNKGNFPGRFSGRQFSNSRSEMNVSTLELGDSALYLCASRIAQDNEQFFGPGTRLTVL.